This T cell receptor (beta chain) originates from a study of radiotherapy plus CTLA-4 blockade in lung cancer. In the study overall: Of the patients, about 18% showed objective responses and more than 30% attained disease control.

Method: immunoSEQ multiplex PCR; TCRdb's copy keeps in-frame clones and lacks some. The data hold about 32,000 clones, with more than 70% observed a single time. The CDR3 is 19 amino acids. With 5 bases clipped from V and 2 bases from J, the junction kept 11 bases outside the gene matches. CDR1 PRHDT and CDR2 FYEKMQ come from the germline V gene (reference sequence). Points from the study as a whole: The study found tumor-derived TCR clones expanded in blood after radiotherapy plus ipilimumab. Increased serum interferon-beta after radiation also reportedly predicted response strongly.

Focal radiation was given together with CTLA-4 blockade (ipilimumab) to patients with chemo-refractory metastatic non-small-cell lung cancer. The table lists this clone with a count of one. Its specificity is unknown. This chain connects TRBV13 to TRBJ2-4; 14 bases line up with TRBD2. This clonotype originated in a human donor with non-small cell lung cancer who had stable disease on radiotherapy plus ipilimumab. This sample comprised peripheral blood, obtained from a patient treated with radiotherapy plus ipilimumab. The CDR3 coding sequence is TGTGCCAGCAGCCGGTCGGGACTAGCGGGAGTTACTCCCAAAAACATTCAGTACTTC. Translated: CASSRSGLAGVTPKNIQYF.